One sample yielded the 9 T cell receptor beta chains listed below, sequenced in a study of blood T cell repertoires in COVID-19. Repertoires were generated with immunoSEQ multiplex PCR, while TCRdb's copy carries only in-frame clones and drops some. The sample records about 130,000 clones, around 86% being singletons. Sequencing used peripheral blood. These receptors all stem from a man aged 35 to 55 with active or convalescent COVID-19.

The chain carries TRBV7-3 and TRBJ1-1, with a tentative D call TRBD1 (5 bases). This CDR3 spans 17 amino acids. Germline CDR1 and CDR2: SGHTA and FQGTGA. Trimming removed 1 base at V and 3 bases at J, with 18 bases between. CDR3 protein: CASSLMGLGRADTEAFF. The DNA for the CDR3 is TGTGCCAGCAGCTTAATGGGTTTGGGCAGGGCGGACACTGAAGCTTTCTTT.

The chain combines TRBV7-3 with TRBJ2-2, with D possibly being TRBD1 (6 bases). CDR3 length equals 16 residues. Trimming shortened V by 5 bases and J by 2 bases, and 15 bases separated the two germline ends. The germline V gene has CDR1 SGHTA and CDR2 FQGTGA. This CDR3 reads CASSVSGTLNTGELFF. The CDR3 nucleotides are TGTGCCAGCAGCGTATCCGGGACACTCAACACCGGGGAGCTGTTTTTT.

The sample holds one count of this clone. This rearrangement joins TRBV7-2 to TRBJ2-7; TRBD1 agrees at 10 bases. Looked up from germline, CDR1 is SGHTA and CDR2 is FQGNSA. There are 14 residues in the CDR3. The V segment lost 4 bases and the J segment 9 bases; nucleotides outside the gene matches: 9. CDR3 nucleotide sequence: TGTGCCAGCAGCTCTGGGACAGGGGCCCTCGGGCAGTACTTC. Translation gives CASSSGTGALGQYF.

J is TRBJ1-2 and V is TRBV7-2, with D unresolved. The CDR3 has 11 amino acids. CDR1 is SGHTA and CDR2 is FQGNSA in the germline V gene. V lost 5 bases, J lost 1 base, and 2 bases lay in between. Here the CDR3 reads CASSHNYGYTF. The DNA of the CDR3 is TGTGCCAGCAGCCATAACTATGGCTACACCTTC.

V gene TRBV6-2 or TRBV6-3 combines with J gene TRBJ2-7; 14 nucleotides line up with TRBD2. CDR3 length: 17 amino acids. Germline CDR1 MNHEY, CDR2 SVGEGT. V lost 4 bases and J lost 3; bases outside the gene matches: 8. The CDR3 DNA follows: TGTGCCAGCAGTTGGACTAGCGGGGGGTCCACCCGCTACGAGCAGTACTTC. It yields the protein CASSWTSGGSTRYEQYF.

This clone has only a few counts. The J gene is TRBJ1-5, the V gene TRBV7-6; 11 nucleotides align to TRBD1. The CDR3 contains 18 residues. After removal of 0 bases from V and 1 base from J, the junction contained 5 bases not matched to a gene. Germline assignment: CDR1 SGHVS and CDR2 FNYEAQ. CDR3 DNA sequence: TGTGCCAGCAGCTTAGCGGGGACAGGGGGGTCGAGCAATCAGCCCCAGCATTTT. Amino acid sequence: CASSLAGTGGSSNQPQHF.

This clone has only one observation. V usage is TRBV23-1 and J usage is TRBJ2-7; 9 bases agree with TRBD1. TRBV23-1 is labeled an ORF, and its function is uncertain. The CDR3 sequence is 13 residues long. With 11 bases clipped from V and 5 bases from J, the junction kept 10 bases outside the gene matches. The CDR3 loop reads CAGEGQGIHEQYF. The CDR3 bases are TGCGCCGGGGAGGGACAGGGAATTCACGAGCAGTACTTC.

This clone was observed many times. The chain couples TRBV24-1 to TRBJ2-7, with 8 positions matching TRBD1. CDR3 size: 16 residues. J was trimmed by 4 bases and V by 3 bases; bases with no gene match: 10. Germline V lookup: CDR1 KGHDR, CDR2 SFDVKD. As DNA, the CDR3 is TGTGCCACCAGTGATAGTTGGGACAGGCGAAATTACGAGCAGTACTTC. Translation: CATSDSWDRRNYEQYF.

The genes are TRBV18 and TRBJ1-5; 7 bases match TRBD1. Per the germline V gene, CDR1 is KGHSH and CDR2 is LQKENI. V lost 2 bases to trimming and J lost 0 bases; unmatched junction nucleotides: 4. This CDR3 is built from 16 residues. CDR3 region: CASSPGTAHSNQPQHF. CDR3 in DNA: TGTGCCAGCTCACCAGGGACAGCTCATAGCAATCAGCCCCAGCATTTT.